The 29 T cell receptor beta chains listed next were all sequenced from one sample in a study of neurological immune-mediated disorders (dated by TCRdb to between 2018 and 2020). In light of the paper, this sample's time point label describes: longitudinal time-point 2. The method behind the library was 5' RACE. Sequenced on an Illumina HiSeq 2500. TCRdb trimmed the raw reads at Q25, called clones with MiXCR and kept productive beta chains. One record per CDR3 amino acid sequence lists the most common genes and DNA. This sample comprises 65,000 to 85,000 distinct CDR3 sequences, about 5.6% of them detected only once. 6.5% to 9% of the sample comes from the top ten. The sequenced material came from PBMCs. The receptors shown here come from a woman in her sixties or seventies with multiple sclerosis.

Many counts were recorded for this clonotype. This chain uses TRBV11-2 with TRBJ1-3; D possibly corresponds to TRBD1 (6 bases). With 1 base removed from V and 2 bases from J, the gap between germline ends came to 12 bases. CDR1 is SGHAT, CDR2 FQNNGV, per germline. The CDR3 has 16 amino acids. Here the CDR3 reads CASSLGSGAPGNTIYF. In DNA, the CDR3 is TGTGCCAGCAGCTTAGGTTCGGGGGCCCCTGGAAACACCATATATTTT.

Here the CDR3 reads CASSQDWDTYEQYF. CDR3 DNA sequence: TGTGCCAGCAGCCAAGACTGGGATACCTACGAGCAGTACTTC. The V call is TRBV3-1, the J call TRBJ2-7; no reliable D call. Germline V gene sequence: CDR1 LGHDT, CDR2 YNNKEL (reference sequence). The CDR3 totals 14 residues. Trimming removed 0 bases from V and 2 bases from J, with 8 bases in between.

The sample holds many counts of this clonotype. This chain connects TRBV20-1 to TRBJ2-7; 7 bases are a match to TRBD1. This CDR3 is built from 12 residues. Germline V CDR1 and CDR2: DFQATT, SNEGSKA (reference sequence). Germline trimming cut 6 bases from V and 4 bases from J; bases unmatched to any gene: 6. CDR3 in DNA: TGCAGTGCAGCAGGGGGTCGTTACGAGCAGTACTTC. Translating gives CSAAGGRYEQYF.

This clonotype was picked up many times. The chain has TRBV20-1 and TRBJ1-1, with a weak D call TRBD1 (5 bases). Trimming left V 6 bases short and J 5 bases short, with 19 bases between. Looked up from germline, CDR1 is DFQATT and CDR2 is SNEGSKA (reference sequence). CDR3 length: 14 amino acids. The CDR3 loop is CSAPTRGGGTEAFF. The CDR3, as DNA: TGCAGTGCCCCTACTAGGGGCGGTGGTACTGAAGCTTTCTTT.

This sequence joins TRBV5-1 and TRBJ1-4; 9 nucleotides line up with TRBD1. Trimming at V came to 9 bases and at J to 5 bases, leaving 8 bases not matched to a gene. The V gene's germline CDR1 is SGHRS and CDR2 YFSETQ. The CDR3 is 14 residues long. The CDR3 nucleotides read TGCGCCACCGGCGAAGGGACAGGGAATGAAAAACTGTTTTTT. This gives the protein CATGEGTGNEKLFF. Full variable domain (outside the CDR3, taken from reference TRBV5-1 and TRBJ1-4): KAGVTQTPRYLIKTRGQQVTLSCSPISGHRSVSWYQQTPGQGLQFLFEYFSETQRNKGNFPGRFSGRQFSNSRSEMNVSTLELGDSALYLCATGEGTGNEKLFFGSGTQLSVL.

The sample holds a few counts of this clonotype. V is TRBV6-5 and J is TRBJ2-7, with 9 bases fitting TRBD1. The J segment lost 3 bases and the V segment lost 8 bases, leaving 5 bases of the junction unmatched. The germline V gene encodes CDR1 MNHEY and CDR2 SVGAGI. The CDR3 totals 13 residues. As DNA, the CDR3 is TGTGCCAGCGCACGGGACAGGGACTACGAGCAGTACTTC. This codes for CASARDRDYEQYF.

Many counts were recorded for this clonotype. The V gene is TRBV29-1, the J gene TRBJ1-4, with 7 bases fitting TRBD1. From germline, CDR1 is SQVTM and CDR2 ANQGSEA. The CDR3 length is 11 residues. The V gene end was trimmed by 6 bases and the J gene end by 12 bases; junction bases not matched to a gene: 7. The CDR3 here is CSVSSGTELFF. CDR3 sequence (DNA): TGCAGCGTCTCCTCGGGGACAGAACTGTTTTTT.

This clonotype was found many times. The rearrangement uses TRBV18 and TRBJ2-5, with 10 bases aligning to TRBD1. Germline V gene sequence: CDR1 KGHSH, CDR2 LQKENI. There are 15 residues in the CDR3. V trimming: 1 base; J trimming: 3 bases; junction bases outside the gene matches: 2. The CDR3 loop reads CASSPLGQGEETQYF. The CDR3 DNA reads as TGTGCCAGCTCACCACTCGGACAGGGGGAAGAGACCCAGTACTTC.

As concerns this clonotype: A much bigger clone sits one base away, suggesting this may be a read error. The chain links TRBV12-3 or TRBV12-4 to TRBJ1-1; D is uncertain. The V end lost 3 bases, the J end lost 11 bases, and 10 bases lay between the germline ends. The length of the CDR3 is 11 residues. CDR3 protein: CASSLEGWAFF. The CDR3 region has the DNA TGTGCCAGCAGTTTGGAAGGGTGGGCTTTCTTT.

This clonotype was seen repeatedly, ten times or more. The chain couples TRBV18 to TRBJ2-6; the D gene is possibly TRBD2 (6 bases). This CDR3 spans 21 amino acids. Germline values: CDR1 KGHSH, CDR2 LQKENI. The V end was cut by 2 bases, the J end by 0 bases, with 23 bases between. The CDR3 here is CASSPGGNGDLMGSGANVLTF. As DNA, the CDR3 is TGTGCCAGCTCACCAGGAGGGAACGGGGACTTGATGGGCTCTGGGGCCAACGTCCTGACTTTC.

At least ten counts were recorded for this clonotype. The rearrangement links TRBV20-1 to TRBJ2-7, with TRBD1 as a possible D gene (6 bases). This CDR3 is built from 14 residues. Trimming removed 0 bases at V and 6 bases at J, with 15 bases between. The V gene's germline CDR1 is DFQATT and CDR2 SNEGSKA (reference sequence). The CDR3 DNA follows: TGCAGTGCTAGAGATGGCAGGGGATTGAGCGAGCAGTACTTC. Amino acid sequence: CSARDGRGLSEQYF.

A word on this clonotype: A much larger clone differs from this one at a single base, so this may be a read error. The gene calls are TRBV18 and TRBJ1-1; D is undetermined. The V end lost 0 bases, the J end lost 2 bases, and 10 bases lay between the germline ends. From germline, CDR1 is KGHSH and CDR2 LQKENI. The CDR3 is made up of 15 amino acids. In DNA form, the CDR3 reads TGTGCCAGCTCACCACCTTCATGTAAAAACACTGAAGCTTTCTTT. Translating it yields CASSPPSCKNTEAFF. The whole variable domain, remainder taken from reference TRBV18 and TRBJ1-1, is NAGVMQNPRHLVRRRGQEARLRCSPMKGHSHVYWYRQLPEEGLKFMVYLQKENIIDESGMPKERFSAEFPKEGPSILRIQQVVRGDSAAYFCASSPPSCKNTEAFFGQGTRLTVV.

This clonotype turned up a few times. The chain has TRBV12-3 or TRBV12-4 and TRBJ2-1, with TRBD1 matching 7 bases. The CDR3 is 11 amino acids. V was clipped by 3 bases and J by 15 bases; unmatched bases: 5. In nucleotides, the CDR3 is TGTGCCAGCAGTTTTGACAGGGAGTGGTTCTTC. It translates to CASSFDREWFF.

The table lists this clonotype with many counts. This chain uses TRBV7-8 with TRBJ1-1; D is unresolved. Trimming left V 1 base short and J 5 bases short, with 5 bases between. CDR3 length equals 12 residues. Germline CDR1 reads SGHVS; CDR2 reads FQNEAQ. The chain's CDR3 is CASSLGSTEAFF. The CDR3 bases are TGTGCCAGCAGCTTAGGATCGACTGAAGCTTTCTTT.

This clonotype came up many times. The genes are TRBV7-8 and TRBJ2-3; D is unresolved. This CDR3 comprises 14 residues. The V end lost 7 bases, the J end lost 3 bases, and 14 bases lay between the germline ends. In germline, CDR1 is SGHVS, CDR2 FQNEAQ. The CDR3 nucleotides are TGTGCCAGCACCCTAGGGAAGGGAACAGATACGCAGTATTTT. Protein: CASTLGKGTDTQYF. Variable domain in full (rest from reference TRBV7-8 and TRBJ2-3): GAGVSQSPRYKVAKRGQDVALRCDPISGHVSLFWYQQALGQGPEFLTYFQNEAQLDKSGLPSDRFFAERPEGSVSTLKIQRTQQEDSAVYLCASTLGKGTDTQYFGPGTRLTVL.

This clonotype was found many times. The chain employs TRBV4-1 and TRBJ2-3; TRBD2 matches at 11 bases. Trimming at V came to 0 bases and at J to 5 bases, leaving 1 base not matched to a gene. The germline gives CDR1 MGHRA, CDR2 YSYEKL. This CDR3 is built from 15 residues. CDR3 in DNA: TGCGCCAGCAGCCAAGATGGGACTAGCGGAGATACGCAGTATTTT. Its translation: CASSQDGTSGDTQYF.

This clonotype has a count of ten or more. CDR3 region: CASSGTGFNEQFF. The CDR3 nucleotides are TGTGCCAGCAGCGGGACAGGTTTCAATGAGCAGTTCTTC. The chain links TRBV9 to TRBJ2-1; 7 bases are shared with TRBD1. CDR1 SGDLS and CDR2 YYNGEE come from the germline V gene. The J segment lost 6 bases and the V segment lost 3 bases, leaving 3 bases of the junction unmatched. The CDR3 sequence is 13 residues long.

This clonotype was counted ten times or more. V is TRBV5-1 and J is TRBJ2-2; D is unclear. The CDR3 runs 15 residues. Germline CDR1 SGHRS, CDR2 YFSETQ. The V and J ends lost 7 bases and 0 bases respectively, with 13 bases between them. CDR3 sequence (DNA): TGCGCCAGCCGACCGGGCTTAGCGAACACCGGGGAGCTGTTTTTT. Residues: CASRPGLANTGELFF.

The sample holds many counts of this clonotype. This CDR3 reads CASTEAGPSYNEQFF. DNA for the CDR3: TGTGCCAGCACCGAAGCGGGACCCTCCTACAATGAGCAGTTCTTC. V and J are TRBV6-2 or TRBV6-3 and TRBJ2-1, with 7 bases that match TRBD2. The V and J ends lost 7 bases and 0 bases, in that order; junction bases with no gene match: 6. This CDR3 has 15 residues. Germline assignment: CDR1 MNHEY and CDR2 SVGEGT.

This clonotype was picked up many times. The chain combines TRBV5-1 with TRBJ2-5; 11 bases match TRBD2. This CDR3 comprises 14 residues. Trimming removed 6 bases from V and 5 bases from J; junction bases left unmatched: 6. Per germline, CDR1 SGHRS and CDR2 YFSETQ. Here the CDR3 reads CASTSGTSGETQYF. Here the CDR3 DNA reads TGCGCCAGCACCTCTGGGACTAGCGGTGAGACCCAGTACTTC.

This clonotype was picked up many times. The chain has TRBV7-2 and TRBJ1-4; perhaps TRBD1 as D (5 bases). Germline CDR1 and CDR2: SGHTA and FQGNSA. The CDR3 is 15 residues long. V lost 10 bases and J lost 2, with 17 bases in between. CDR3 sequence reads: CATSRDGSTNEKLFF. CDR3 in DNA: TGTGCCACCTCTCGGGACGGGTCCACTAATGAAAAACTGTTTTTT.

This clonotype showed up many times. The chain joins TRBV5-1 to TRBJ1-2; D is uncertain. CDR1 is SGHRS and CDR2 is YFSETQ in the germline V gene. This CDR3 has 13 amino acids. The ends were cut back, 0 bases at V and 8 bases at J, with 11 bases in the middle. The CDR3 sequence is CASSLGPGRGYTF. The CDR3 DNA reads as TGCGCCAGCAGCTTGGGGCCCGGTCGCGGCTACACCTTC.

This clonotype came up many times. This chain joins TRBV3-1 and TRBJ2-3; possible D gene TRBD2, 6 bases. Germline-derived CDR1 and CDR2 are LGHDT and YNNKEL (reference sequence). The V end lost 0 bases, the J end lost 2 bases, and 24 bases lay between the germline ends. CDR3 length: 20 amino acids. CDR3 nucleotide sequence: TGTGCCAGCAGCCAAGAAATCCATCTATGGCGCGGGGCGAACACAGATACGCAGTATTTT. It is translated as CASSQEIHLWRGANTDTQYF.

This clonotype was counted at least ten times. The rearrangement joins TRBV21-1 to TRBJ2-2. TRBV21-1 is listed as a pseudogene. There are 12 residues in the CDR3. This chain's CDR3 is CASSKGAGELFF. CDR3 bases: TGTGCCAGCAGCAAAGGGGCCGGGGAGCTGTTTTTT.

In its sample, this clonotype was seen many times. The CDR3 region is CASSAGGGQPQHF. CDR3 DNA: TGTGCCAGCAGTGCTGGGGGAGGTCAGCCCCAGCATTTT. The rearrangement links TRBV25-1 to TRBJ1-5; D possibly corresponds to TRBD1 (5 bases). CDR3 length: 13 residues. Germline V gives CDR1 MGHDK, CDR2 SYGVNS. V lost 4 bases, J lost 6 bases, and 10 bases lay in between. Full variable domain (remainder filled in from reference TRBV25-1 and TRBJ1-5): EADIYQTPRYLVIGTGKKITLECSQTMGHDKMYWYQQDPGMELHLIHYSYGVNSTEKGDLSSESTVSRIRTEHFPLTLESARPSHTSQYLCASSAGGGQPQHFGDGTRLSIL.

This clonotype was counted ten times or more. The genes are TRBV5-1 and TRBJ2-5; 13 bases fit TRBD2. The CDR3 length is 17 residues. V trimming: 4 bases; J trimming: 1 base; junction bases outside the gene matches: 7. CDR1 and CDR2 from the germline V gene are SGHRS and YFSETQ. CDR3 DNA sequence: TGCGCCAGCAGCCGACTAGCGGGGGGAACCCTCCAAGAGACCCAGTACTTC. Translated: CASSRLAGGTLQETQYF.

This clonotype was observed many times. This chain joins TRBV12-3 or TRBV12-4 and TRBJ1-1; D might be TRBD1 (5 bases). V was cut by 10 bases and J by 2 bases, with 14 bases left in between. This CDR3 is built from 13 residues. The CDR3 loop reads CATSRDVNTEAFF. Written as DNA, the CDR3 is TGTGCCACCTCCCGGGACGTTAACACTGAAGCTTTCTTT.

The gene calls are TRBV11-2 and TRBJ1-1; D perhaps matches TRBD1 (6 bases). Germline V lookup: CDR1 SGHAT, CDR2 FQNNGV. Between the trimmed V and J ends, which lost 1 base and 0 bases, there was a span of 15 bases. The CDR3 has 17 amino acids. CDR3 residues: CASSLANGGGMNTEAFF. CDR3 DNA: TGTGCCAGCAGCTTAGCCAATGGGGGGGGCATGAACACTGAAGCTTTCTTT.

The table lists this clonotype with many counts. This rearrangement joins TRBV7-8 to TRBJ2-6; D is unclear. In germline, CDR1 is SGHVS, CDR2 FQNEAQ. V lost 3 bases and J 0 bases, leaving 6 bases between the germline ends. The CDR3 loop spans 15 amino acids. For the CDR3, the DNA is TGTGCCAGCAGCTTGTGGAGCTCTGGGGCCAACGTCCTGACTTTC. It yields the protein CASSLWSSGANVLTF.